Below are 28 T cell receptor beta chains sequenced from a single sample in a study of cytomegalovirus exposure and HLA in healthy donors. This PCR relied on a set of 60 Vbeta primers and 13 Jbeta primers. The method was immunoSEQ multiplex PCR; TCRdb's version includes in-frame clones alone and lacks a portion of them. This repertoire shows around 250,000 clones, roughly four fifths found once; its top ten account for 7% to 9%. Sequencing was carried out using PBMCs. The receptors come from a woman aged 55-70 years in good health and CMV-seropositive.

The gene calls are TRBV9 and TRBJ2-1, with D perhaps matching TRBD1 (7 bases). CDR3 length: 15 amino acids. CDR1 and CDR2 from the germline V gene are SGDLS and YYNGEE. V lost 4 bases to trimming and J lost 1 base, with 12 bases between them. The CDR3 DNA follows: TGTGCCAGCAGCAACCAGGGGGGATCCTACAATGAGCAGTTCTTC. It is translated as CASSNQGGSYNEQFF.

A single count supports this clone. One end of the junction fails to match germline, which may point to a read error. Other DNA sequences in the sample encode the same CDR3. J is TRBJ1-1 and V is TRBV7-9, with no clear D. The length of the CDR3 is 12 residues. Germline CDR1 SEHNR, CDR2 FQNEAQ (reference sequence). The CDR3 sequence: CSSSRGGTEAFF. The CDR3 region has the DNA TGTTCCAGCAGCCGGGGTGGCACTGAAGCTTTCTTT.

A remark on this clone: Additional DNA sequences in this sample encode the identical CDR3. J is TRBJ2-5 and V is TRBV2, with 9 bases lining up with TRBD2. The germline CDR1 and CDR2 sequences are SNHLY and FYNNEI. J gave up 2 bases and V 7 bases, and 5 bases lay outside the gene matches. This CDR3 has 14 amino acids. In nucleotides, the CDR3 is TGTGCCAGCATTCGACTAGCGGTGCAAGAGACCCAGTACTTC. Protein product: CASIRLAVQETQYF.

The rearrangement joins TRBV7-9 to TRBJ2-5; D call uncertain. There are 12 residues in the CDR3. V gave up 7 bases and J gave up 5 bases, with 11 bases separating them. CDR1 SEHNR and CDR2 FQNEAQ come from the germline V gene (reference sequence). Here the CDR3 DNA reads TGTGCCAGCACCCCGACAAGGGAGACCCAGTACTTC. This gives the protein CASTPTRETQYF.

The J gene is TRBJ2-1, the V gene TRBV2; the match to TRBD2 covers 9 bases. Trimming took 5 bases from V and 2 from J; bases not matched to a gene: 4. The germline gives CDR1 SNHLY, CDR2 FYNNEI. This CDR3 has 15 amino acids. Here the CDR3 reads CASSSGTSPYNEQFF. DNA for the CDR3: TGTGCCAGCAGTTCCGGGACTAGCCCCTACAATGAGCAGTTCTTC.

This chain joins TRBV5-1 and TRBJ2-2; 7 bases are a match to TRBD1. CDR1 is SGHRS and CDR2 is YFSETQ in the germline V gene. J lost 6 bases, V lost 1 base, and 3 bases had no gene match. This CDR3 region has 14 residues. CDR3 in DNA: TGCGCCAGCAGCTTGACAGGGGAGCCCGGGGAGCTGTTTTTT. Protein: CASSLTGEPGELFF.

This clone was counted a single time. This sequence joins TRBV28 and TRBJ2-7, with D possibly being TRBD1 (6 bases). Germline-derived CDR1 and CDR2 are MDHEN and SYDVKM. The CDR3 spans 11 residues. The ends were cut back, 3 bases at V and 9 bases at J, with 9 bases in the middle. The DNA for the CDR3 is TGTGCCAGCAGTTTCGGACAGCTGCAGTACTTC. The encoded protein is CASSFGQLQYF. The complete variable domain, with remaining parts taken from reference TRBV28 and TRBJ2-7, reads DVKVTQSSRYLVKRTGEKVFLECVQDMDHENMFWYRQDPGLGLRLIYFSYDVKMKEKGDIPEGYSVSREKKERFSLILESASTNQTSMYLCASSFGQLQYFGPGTRLTVT.

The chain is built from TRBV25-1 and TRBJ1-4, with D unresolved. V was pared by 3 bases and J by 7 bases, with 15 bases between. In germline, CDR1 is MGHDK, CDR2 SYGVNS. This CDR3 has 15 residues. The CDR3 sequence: CASSDLGAAGEKLFF. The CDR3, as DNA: TGTGCCAGCAGTGACCTGGGCGCCGCGGGTGAAAAACTGTTTTTT.

DNA for the CDR3: TGTGCCAGCAGTCTCTACGTAGCCACAGATACGCAGTATTTT. Translation: CASSLYVATDTQYF. This chain links TRBV28 with TRBJ2-3; D is unclear. V was clipped by 5 bases and J by 2 bases, with 11 bases between them. The CDR3 sequence is 14 residues long. In germline, CDR1 is MDHEN, CDR2 SYDVKM.

CDR3 sequence (DNA): TGCACCCAGCCAGGACAGGGAGTGGATACGCAGTATTTT. Translated, it gives CTQPGQGVDTQYF. The V gene is TRBV29-1, the J gene TRBJ2-3; TRBD1 agrees at 8 bases. Germline V CDR1 and CDR2: SQVTM, ANQGSEA. The CDR3 spans 13 residues.

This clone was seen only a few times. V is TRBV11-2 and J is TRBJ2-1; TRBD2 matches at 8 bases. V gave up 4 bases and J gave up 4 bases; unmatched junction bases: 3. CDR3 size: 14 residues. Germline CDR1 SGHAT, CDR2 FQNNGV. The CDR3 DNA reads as TGTGCCAGCAGCTCCGGACTAGCTTACAATGAGCAGTTCTTC. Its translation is CASSSGLAYNEQFF.

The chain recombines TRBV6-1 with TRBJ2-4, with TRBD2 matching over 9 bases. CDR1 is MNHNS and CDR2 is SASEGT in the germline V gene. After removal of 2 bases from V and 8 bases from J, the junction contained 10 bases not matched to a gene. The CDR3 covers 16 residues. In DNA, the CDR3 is TGTGCCAGCAGTGAATGGATTAGCGGGAGAGGGGACATTCAGTACTTC. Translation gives CASSEWISGRGDIQYF.

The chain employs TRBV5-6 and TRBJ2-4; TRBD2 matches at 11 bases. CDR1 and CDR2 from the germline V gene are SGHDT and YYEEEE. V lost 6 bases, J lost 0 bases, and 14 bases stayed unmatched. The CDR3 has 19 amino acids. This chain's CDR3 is CASTDSGRAPSKAKNIQYF. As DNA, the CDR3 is TGTGCCAGCACCGATAGCGGGAGGGCACCCTCTAAAGCCAAAAACATTCAGTACTTC.

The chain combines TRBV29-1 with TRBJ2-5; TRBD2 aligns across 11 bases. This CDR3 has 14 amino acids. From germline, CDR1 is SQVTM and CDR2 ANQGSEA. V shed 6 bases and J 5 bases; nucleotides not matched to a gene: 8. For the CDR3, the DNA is TGCAGCGTGCCGACTAGCGGGAATGCGGAGACCCAGTACTTC. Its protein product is CSVPTSGNAETQYF.

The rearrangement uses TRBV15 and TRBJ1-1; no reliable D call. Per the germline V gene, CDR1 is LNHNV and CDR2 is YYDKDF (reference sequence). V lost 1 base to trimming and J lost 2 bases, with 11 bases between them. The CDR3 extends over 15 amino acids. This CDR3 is CATSRGRKGNTEAFF. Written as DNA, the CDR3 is TGTGCCACCAGCAGAGGGAGGAAGGGTAACACTGAAGCTTTCTTT.

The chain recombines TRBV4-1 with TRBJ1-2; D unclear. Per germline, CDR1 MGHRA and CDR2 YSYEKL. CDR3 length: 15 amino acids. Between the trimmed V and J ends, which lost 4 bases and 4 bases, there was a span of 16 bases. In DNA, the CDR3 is TGCGCCAGCAGCCCCCCGGAGACTCAGAGCTATGGCTACACCTTC. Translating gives CASSPPETQSYGYTF.

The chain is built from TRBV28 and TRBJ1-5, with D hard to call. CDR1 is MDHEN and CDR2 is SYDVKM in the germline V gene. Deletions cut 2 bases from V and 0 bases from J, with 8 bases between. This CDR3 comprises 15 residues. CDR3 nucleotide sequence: TGTGCCAGCAGTTTAGGAGCATATAGCAATCAGCCCCAGCATTTT. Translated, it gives CASSLGAYSNQPQHF.

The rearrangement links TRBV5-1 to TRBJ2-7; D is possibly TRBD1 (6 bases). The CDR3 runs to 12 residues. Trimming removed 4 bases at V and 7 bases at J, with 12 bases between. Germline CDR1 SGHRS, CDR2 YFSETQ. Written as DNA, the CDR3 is TGCGCCAGCAGCGCTAACAGGGAAGAGCAGTACTTC. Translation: CASSANREEQYF.

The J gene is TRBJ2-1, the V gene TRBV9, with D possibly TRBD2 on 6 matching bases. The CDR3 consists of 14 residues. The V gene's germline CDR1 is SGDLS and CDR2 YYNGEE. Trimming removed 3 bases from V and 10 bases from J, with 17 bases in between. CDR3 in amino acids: CASSGSGLVIEQFF. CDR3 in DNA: TGTGCCAGCAGCGGTTCGGGACTCGTCATCGAGCAGTTCTTC.

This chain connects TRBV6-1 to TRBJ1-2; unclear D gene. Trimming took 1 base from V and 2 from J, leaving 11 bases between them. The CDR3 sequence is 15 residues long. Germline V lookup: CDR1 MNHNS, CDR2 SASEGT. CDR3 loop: CASSEGRPGNYGYTF. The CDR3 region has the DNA TGTGCCAGCAGTGAAGGCAGGCCCGGCAACTATGGCTACACCTTC.

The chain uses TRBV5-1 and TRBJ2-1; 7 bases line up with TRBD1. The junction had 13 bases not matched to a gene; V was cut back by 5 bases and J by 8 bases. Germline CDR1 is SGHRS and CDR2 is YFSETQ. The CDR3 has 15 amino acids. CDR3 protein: CASSFDRAGSYEQFF. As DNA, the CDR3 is TGCGCCAGCAGTTTCGACAGGGCAGGTTCCTATGAGCAGTTCTTC.

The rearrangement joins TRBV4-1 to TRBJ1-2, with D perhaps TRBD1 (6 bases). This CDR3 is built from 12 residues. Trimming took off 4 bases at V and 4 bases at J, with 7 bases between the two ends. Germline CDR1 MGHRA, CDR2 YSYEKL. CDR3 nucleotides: TGCGCCAGCAGCCTGACAGGCTATGGCTACACCTTC. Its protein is CASSLTGYGYTF.

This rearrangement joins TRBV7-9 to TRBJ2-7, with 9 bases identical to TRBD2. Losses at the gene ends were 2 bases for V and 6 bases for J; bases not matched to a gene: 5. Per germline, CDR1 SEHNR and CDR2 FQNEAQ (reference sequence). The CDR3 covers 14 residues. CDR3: CASSLLSGRGEQYF. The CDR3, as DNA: TGTGCCAGCAGCTTACTTAGCGGGAGAGGCGAGCAGTACTTC.

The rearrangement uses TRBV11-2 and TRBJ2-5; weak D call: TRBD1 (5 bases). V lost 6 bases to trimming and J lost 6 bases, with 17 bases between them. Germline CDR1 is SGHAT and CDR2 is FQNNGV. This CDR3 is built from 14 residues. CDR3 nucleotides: TGTGCCAGCAGTTTCTTACCCCAGGGAAAGACCCAGTACTTC. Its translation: CASSFLPQGKTQYF.

The CDR3 is CASSLSGALGYTF. In DNA, the CDR3 is TGTGCCAGCAGCTTATCAGGGGCGCTTGGCTACACCTTC. The chain is built from TRBV11-2 and TRBJ1-2, with a tentative D call TRBD1 (6 bases). CDR3 length: 13 amino acids. Germline V CDR1 and CDR2: SGHAT, FQNNGV. Trimming removed 2 bases from V and 7 bases from J, with 11 bases in between.

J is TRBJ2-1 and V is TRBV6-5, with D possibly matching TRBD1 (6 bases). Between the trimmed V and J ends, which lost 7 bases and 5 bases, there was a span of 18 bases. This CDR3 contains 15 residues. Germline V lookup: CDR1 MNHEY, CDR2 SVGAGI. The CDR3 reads CASTRARGADNEQFF. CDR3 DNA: TGTGCCAGCACAAGGGCCAGGGGAGCTGACAATGAGCAGTTCTTC.

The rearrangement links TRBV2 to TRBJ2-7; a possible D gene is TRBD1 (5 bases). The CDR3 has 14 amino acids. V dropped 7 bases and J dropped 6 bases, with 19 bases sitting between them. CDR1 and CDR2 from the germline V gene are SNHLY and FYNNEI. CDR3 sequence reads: CASKVGDPVGEQYF. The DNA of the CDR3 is TGTGCCAGCAAAGTAGGGGATCCGGTCGGCGAGCAGTACTTC.

DNA for the CDR3: TGCGCCAGCAGTGAGGCGGGAGGTGGGTCCTACAATGAGCAGTTCTTC. This sequence encodes CASSEAGGGSYNEQFF. The chain combines TRBV10-1 with TRBJ2-1; 8 positions match TRBD2. After removal of 2 bases from V and 1 base from J, the junction contained 4 bases not matched to a gene. This CDR3 has 16 residues. The germline CDR1 and CDR2 sequences are WNHNN and SYGVQD (reference sequence).